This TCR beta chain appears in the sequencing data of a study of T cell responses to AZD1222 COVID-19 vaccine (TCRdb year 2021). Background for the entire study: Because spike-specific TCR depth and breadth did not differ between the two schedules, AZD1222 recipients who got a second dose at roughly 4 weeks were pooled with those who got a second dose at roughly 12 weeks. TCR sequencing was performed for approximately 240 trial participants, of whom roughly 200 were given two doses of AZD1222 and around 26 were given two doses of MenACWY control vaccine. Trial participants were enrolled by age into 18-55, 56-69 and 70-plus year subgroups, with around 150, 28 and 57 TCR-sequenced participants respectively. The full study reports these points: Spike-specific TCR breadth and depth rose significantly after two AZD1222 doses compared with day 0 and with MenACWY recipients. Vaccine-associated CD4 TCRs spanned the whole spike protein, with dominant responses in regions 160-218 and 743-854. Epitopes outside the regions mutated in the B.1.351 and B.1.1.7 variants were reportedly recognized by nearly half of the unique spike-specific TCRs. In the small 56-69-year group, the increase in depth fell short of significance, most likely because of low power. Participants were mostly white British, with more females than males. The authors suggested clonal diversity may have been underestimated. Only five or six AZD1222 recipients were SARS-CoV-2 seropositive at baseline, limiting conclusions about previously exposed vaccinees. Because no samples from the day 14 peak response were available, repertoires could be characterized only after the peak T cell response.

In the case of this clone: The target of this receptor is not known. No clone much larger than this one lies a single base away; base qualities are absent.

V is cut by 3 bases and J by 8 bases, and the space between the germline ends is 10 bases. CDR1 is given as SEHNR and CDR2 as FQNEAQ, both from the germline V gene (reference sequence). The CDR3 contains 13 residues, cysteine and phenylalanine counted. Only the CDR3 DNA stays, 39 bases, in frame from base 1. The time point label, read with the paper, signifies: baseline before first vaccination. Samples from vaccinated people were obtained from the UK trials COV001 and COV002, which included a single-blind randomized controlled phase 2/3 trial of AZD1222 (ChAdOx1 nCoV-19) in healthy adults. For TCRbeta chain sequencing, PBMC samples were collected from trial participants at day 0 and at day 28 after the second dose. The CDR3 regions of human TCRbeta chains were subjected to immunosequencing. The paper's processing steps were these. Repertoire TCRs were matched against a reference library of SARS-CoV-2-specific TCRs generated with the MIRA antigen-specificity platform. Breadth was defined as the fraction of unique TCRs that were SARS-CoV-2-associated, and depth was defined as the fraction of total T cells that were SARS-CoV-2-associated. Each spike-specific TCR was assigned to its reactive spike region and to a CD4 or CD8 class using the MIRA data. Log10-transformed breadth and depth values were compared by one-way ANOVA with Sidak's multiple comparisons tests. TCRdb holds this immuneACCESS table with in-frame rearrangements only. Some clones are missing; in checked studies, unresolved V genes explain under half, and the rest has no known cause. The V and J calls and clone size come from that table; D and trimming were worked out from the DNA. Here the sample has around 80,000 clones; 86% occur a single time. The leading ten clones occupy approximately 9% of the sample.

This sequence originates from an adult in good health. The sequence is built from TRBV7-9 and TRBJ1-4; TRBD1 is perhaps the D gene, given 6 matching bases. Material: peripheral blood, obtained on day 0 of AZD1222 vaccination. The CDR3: CASSFTGQEKLFF. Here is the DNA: TGTGCCAGCAGCTTTACAGGGCAAGAAAAACTGTTTTTT.